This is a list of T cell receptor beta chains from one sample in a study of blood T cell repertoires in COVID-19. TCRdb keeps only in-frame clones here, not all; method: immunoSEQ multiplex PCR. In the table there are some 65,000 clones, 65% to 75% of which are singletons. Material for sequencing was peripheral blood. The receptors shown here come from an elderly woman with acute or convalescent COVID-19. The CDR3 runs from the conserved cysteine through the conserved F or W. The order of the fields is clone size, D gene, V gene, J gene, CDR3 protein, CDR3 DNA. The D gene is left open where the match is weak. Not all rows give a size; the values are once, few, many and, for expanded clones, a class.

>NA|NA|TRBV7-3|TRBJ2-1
CASSLATGSNEQFF
TGTGCCAGCAGCCTAGCGACAGGGAGCAATGAGCAGTTCTTC
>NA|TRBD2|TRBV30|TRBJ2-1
CAWTYSRTSPTGQFF
TGTGCCTGGACTTATTCCCGGACTAGCCCCACTGGGCAGTTCTTC
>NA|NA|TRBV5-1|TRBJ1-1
CASSFGGFGTEAFF
TGCGCCAGCAGCTTCGGAGGGTTCGGCACTGAAGCTTTCTTT
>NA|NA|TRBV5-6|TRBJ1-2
CASSLSNRELGYTF
TGTGCCAGCAGCTTAAGCAACAGGGAATTGGGCTACACCTTC
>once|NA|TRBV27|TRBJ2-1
CASRTGILFGEQFF
TGTGCCAGCAGGACGGGGATCCTTTTCGGTGAGCAGTTCTTC
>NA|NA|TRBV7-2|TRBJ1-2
CASSSPRGGSMYGYTF
TGTGCCAGCAGCTCCCCCCGGGGGGGAAGTATGTATGGCTACACCTTC
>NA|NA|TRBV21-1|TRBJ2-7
CASSTYPEDRVLREQYF
TGTGCCAGCAGCACCTACCCGGAAGACAGGGTTTTGCGCGAGCAGTACTTC
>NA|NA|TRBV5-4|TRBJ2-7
CASSLSGTGEQYF
TGTGCCAGCAGCTTAAGCGGCACGGGGGAGCAGTACTTC
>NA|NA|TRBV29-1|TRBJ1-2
CSVEGRGSGYTF
TGCAGCGTTGAAGGGAGGGGCTCTGGCTACACCTTC
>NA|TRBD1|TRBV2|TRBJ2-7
CASSRRGISSYEQYF
TGTGCCAGCAGCCGCAGGGGGATAAGCTCCTACGAGCAGTACTTC
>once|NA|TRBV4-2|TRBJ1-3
CASSSGGRGPGNTIYF
TGTGCCAGCAGCAGCGGGGGCAGGGGTCCTGGAAACACCATATATTTT
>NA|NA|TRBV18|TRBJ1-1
CASSPQPGVNTEAFF
TGTGCCAGCTCACCACAGCCAGGGGTGAACACTGAAGCTTTCTTT
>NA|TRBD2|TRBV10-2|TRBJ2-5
CASSESISGRETQYF
TGCGCCAGCAGTGAGTCAATAAGCGGGAGAGAGACCCAGTACTTC
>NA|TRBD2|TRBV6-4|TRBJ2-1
CASSASSGPFGEQFF
TGTGCCAGCAGTGCTTCTAGCGGACCGTTTGGTGAGCAGTTCTTC
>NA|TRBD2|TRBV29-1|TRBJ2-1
CSAGTSGAHGQFF
TGCAGCGCTGGGACTAGCGGGGCCCACGGGCAGTTCTTC
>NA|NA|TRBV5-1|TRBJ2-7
CASSLLGSSYEQYF
TGCGCCAGCAGCTTGTTGGGCAGTTCCTACGAGCAGTACTTC
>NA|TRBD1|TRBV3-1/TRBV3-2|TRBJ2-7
CASGTASYEQYF
TGTGCCAGCGGGACAGCCTCCTACGAGCAGTACTTC
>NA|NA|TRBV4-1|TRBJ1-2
CASSQDYGTYGYTF
TGCGCCAGCAGCCAGGACTACGGAACCTATGGCTACACCTTC
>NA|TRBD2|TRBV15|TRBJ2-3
CATSRGLAGSTDTQYF
TGTGCCACCAGCAGGGGACTAGCGGGGAGCACAGATACGCAGTATTTT
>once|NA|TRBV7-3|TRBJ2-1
CASSLNGGSYNEQFF
TGTGCCAGCAGCCTAAATGGGGGGTCATACAATGAGCAGTTCTTC
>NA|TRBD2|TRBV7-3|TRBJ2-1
CASSLSGRASNEQFF
TGTGCCAGCAGCTTATCCGGGAGGGCAAGCAATGAGCAGTTCTTC
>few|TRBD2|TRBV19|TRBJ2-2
CASSKTSGRSDTGELFF
TGTGCCAGTAGCAAAACTAGCGGGAGATCGGACACCGGGGAGCTGTTTTTT
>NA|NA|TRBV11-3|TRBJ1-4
CASSKARTNEKLFF
TGTGCCAGCAGCAAAGCGAGGACTAATGAAAAACTGTTTTTT
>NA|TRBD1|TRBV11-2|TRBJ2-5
CASSYPDRPEYF
TGTGCCAGCAGCTACCCGGACAGGCCGGAGTACTTC